The present T cell receptor beta chain was sequenced within a study of OX40 agonist ivuxolimab in advanced cancers. Measured with immunoSEQ multiplex PCR; TCRdb has only the in-frame clones, and not every one. The sample contains fewer than 75,000 clones, roughly 90% of which appear only once. The CDR3 consists of 14 residues. J gave up 0 bases and V 4 bases, and 2 bases lay outside the gene matches. CDR1 and CDR2 (germline): ENHRY, SYGVKD. This sequence originates from an adult with an advanced solid tumor such as melanoma, head and neck, liver or kidney cancer. Source: CD4+ or CD8+ T cells sorted from blood, taken in a trial of the OX40 agonist ivuxolimab. The V call is TRBV10-3, the J call TRBJ2-7; 8 bases map to TRBD2. CDR3 in amino acids: CAISAAGDSYEQYF. CDR3 coding DNA: TGTGCCATCAGTGCAGCGGGGGACTCCTACGAGCAGTACTTC.